This T cell receptor (beta chain) is drawn from a study of CD8 T cells in ankylosing spondylitis. MiXCR, run by TCRdb on the 5' RACE reads, gives a single entry per CDR3 protein. Of about 360,000 distinct CDR3 sequences in the sample, 20% to 25% were seen once. CDR3 size: 15 residues. Germline loops: CDR1 SGDLS, CDR2 YYNGEE. Losses at the gene ends were 0 bases for V and 7 bases for J; bases not matched to a gene: 5. This TCR derives from a male donor with ankylosing spondylitis or in good health (not recorded which). The sample was blood, either unsorted or a sorted T cell fraction (not recorded which). The chain is built from TRBV9 and TRBJ2-1, with 9 bases that match TRBD2. This CDR3 is CASSVGGGGENEQFF. The CDR3 DNA reads as TGTGCCAGCAGCGTAGGAGGCGGGGGGGAAAATGAGCAGTTCTTC.